This T cell receptor beta chain comes out of a study of human T cells and chemical hapten exposure. Across the whole study: Weekly scalp doses of diphenylcyclopropenone were given to patients during the approximately 23-week study. Upper-back patches of 0.01% DPC were read at 6 days. Slight differences in pooled library volume were the main source of varying TCR yields across samples.

Time point meaning: patch test 1, 2 weeks after DPC sensitization. Treatment denoted: therapeutic diphenylcyclopropenone sensitization with weekly scalp DPC. This clonotype appeared a few times. V lost 3 bases to trimming and J lost 4 bases, with 12 bases between them. There are 14 residues in the CDR3. Attachment of unique molecular identifiers to individual cDNA molecules was performed in the library. TCRdb ran MiXCR on the RACE reads and lists one entry per CDR3 protein. In the table there are fewer than 400,000 distinct CDR3 sequences, about 7% of which are singletons. V and J are TRBV12-3 or TRBV12-4 and TRBJ1-2; perhaps TRBD1 as D (6 bases). The starting material was whole blood, obtained in connection with sensitization to the hapten diphenylcyclopropenone (DPC). This receptor was taken from a woman in her late teens or twenties with alopecia areata. Some clones in this sample may be carry-over from other donors' samples. In DNA form, the CDR3 reads TGTGCCAGCAGTTTCGATGGGGGGCCCTATGGCTACACCTTC. Its translation: CASSFDGGPYGYTF.